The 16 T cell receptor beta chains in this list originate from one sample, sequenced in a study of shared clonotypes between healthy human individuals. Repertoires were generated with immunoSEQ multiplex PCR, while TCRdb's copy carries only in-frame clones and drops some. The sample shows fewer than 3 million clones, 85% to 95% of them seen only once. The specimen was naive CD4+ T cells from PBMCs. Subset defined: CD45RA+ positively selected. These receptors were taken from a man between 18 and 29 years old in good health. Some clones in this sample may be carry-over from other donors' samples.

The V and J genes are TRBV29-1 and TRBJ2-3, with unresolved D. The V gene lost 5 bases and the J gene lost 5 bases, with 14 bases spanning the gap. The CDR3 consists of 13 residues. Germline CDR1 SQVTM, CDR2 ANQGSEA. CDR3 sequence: CSVKTLYGDTQYF. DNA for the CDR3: TGCAGCGTTAAAACCCTTTATGGAGATACGCAGTATTTT.

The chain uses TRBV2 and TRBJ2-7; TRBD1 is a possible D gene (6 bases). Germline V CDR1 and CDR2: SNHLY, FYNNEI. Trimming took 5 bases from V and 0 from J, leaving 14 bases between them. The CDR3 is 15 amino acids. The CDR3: CASSLGRGNSYEQYF. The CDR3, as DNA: TGTGCCAGCAGTCTTGGCAGGGGTAACTCCTACGAGCAGTACTTC.

This CDR3 is CASSFPGRMNTEAFF. DNA of the CDR3: TGTGCCAGCAGCTTTCCGGGACGGATGAACACTGAAGCTTTCTTT. The J gene is TRBJ1-1, the V gene TRBV11-2; a possible D gene is TRBD1 (5 bases). CDR1 and CDR2 (germline): SGHAT, FQNNGV. CDR3 length: 15 amino acids. V was cut by 3 bases and J by 0 bases, with 11 bases left in between.

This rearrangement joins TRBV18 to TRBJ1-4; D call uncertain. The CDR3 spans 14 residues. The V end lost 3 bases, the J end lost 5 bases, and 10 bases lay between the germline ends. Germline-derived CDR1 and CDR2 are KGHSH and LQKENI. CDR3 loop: CASSPWQTNEKLFF. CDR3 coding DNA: TGTGCCAGCTCACCCTGGCAAACGAATGAAAAACTGTTTTTT.

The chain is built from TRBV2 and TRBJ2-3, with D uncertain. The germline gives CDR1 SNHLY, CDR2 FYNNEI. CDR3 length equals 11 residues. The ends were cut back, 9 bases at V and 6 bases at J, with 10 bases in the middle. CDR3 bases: TGTGCCAGGGGGTTATGGGATACGCAGTATTTT. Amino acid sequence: CARGLWDTQYF.

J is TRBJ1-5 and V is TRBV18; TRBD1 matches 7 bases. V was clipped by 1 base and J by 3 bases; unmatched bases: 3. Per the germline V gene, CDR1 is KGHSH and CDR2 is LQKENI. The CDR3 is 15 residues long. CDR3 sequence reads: CASSPQGQTNQPQHF. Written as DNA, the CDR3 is TGTGCCAGCTCACCACAGGGACAGACCAATCAGCCCCAGCATTTT.

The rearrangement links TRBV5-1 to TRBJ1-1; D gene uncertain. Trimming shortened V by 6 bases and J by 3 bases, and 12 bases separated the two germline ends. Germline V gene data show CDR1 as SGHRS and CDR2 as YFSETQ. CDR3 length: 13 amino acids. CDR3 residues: CASKKTADTEAFF. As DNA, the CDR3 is TGCGCCAGCAAAAAAACGGCGGACACTGAAGCTTTCTTT.

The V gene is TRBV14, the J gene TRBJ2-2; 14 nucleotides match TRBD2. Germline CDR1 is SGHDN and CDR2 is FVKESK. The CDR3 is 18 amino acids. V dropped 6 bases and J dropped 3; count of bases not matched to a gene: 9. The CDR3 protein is CASSLGTSGGRDTGELFF. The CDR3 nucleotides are TGTGCCAGCAGTCTAGGGACTAGCGGGGGCCGAGACACCGGGGAGCTGTTTTTT.

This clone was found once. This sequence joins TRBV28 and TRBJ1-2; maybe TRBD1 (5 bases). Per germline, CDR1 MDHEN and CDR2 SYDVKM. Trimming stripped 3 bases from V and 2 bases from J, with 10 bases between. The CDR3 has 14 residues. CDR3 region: CASSFWGVNYGYTF. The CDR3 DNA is TGTGCCAGCAGTTTCTGGGGGGTGAACTATGGCTACACCTTC.

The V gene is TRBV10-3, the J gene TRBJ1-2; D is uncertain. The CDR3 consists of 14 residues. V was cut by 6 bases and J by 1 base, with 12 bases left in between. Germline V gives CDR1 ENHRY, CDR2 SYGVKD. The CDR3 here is CAIRSTGLNYGYTF. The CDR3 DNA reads TGTGCCATCAGATCCACGGGCCTTAACTATGGCTACACCTTC.

CDR3 sequence: CATSTGLAVQETQYF. The CDR3, as DNA: TGTGCCACCAGCACCGGACTAGCGGTCCAAGAGACCCAGTACTTC. The V gene is TRBV15, the J gene TRBJ2-5, with 10 bases aligning to TRBD2. Germline V gene sequence: CDR1 LNHNV, CDR2 YYDKDF (reference sequence). The CDR3 runs to 15 residues. Trimming removed 4 bases from V and 1 base from J; junction bases left unmatched: 3.

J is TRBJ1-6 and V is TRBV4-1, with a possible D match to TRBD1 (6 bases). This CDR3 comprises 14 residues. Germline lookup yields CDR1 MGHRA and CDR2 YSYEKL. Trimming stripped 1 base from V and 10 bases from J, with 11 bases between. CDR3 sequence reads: CASSQVGGRSPLHF. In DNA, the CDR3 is TGCGCCAGCAGCCAAGTGGGGGGGCGATCACCCCTCCACTTT.

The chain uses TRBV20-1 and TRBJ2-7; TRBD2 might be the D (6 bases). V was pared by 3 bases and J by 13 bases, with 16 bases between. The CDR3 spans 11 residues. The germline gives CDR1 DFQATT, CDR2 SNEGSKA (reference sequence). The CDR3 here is CSASGGGQNYF. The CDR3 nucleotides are TGCAGTGCTAGCGGGGGTGGGCAGAACTACTTC.

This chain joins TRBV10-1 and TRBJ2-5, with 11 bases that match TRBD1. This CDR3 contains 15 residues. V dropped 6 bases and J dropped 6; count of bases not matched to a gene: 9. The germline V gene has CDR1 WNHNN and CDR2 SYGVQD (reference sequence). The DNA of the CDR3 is TGCGCCAGCAGGACAGGACAGGGGGCGATAAAGACCCAGTACTTC. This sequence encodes CASRTGQGAIKTQYF.

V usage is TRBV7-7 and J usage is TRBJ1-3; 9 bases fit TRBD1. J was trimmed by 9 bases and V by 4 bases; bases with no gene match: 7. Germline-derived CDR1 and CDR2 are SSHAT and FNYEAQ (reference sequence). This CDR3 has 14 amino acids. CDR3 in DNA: TGTGCCAGCAGCTCGGGACAGGGTTTAGGCACCATATATTTT. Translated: CASSSGQGLGTIYF.

The CDR3 spells CASSKRNEKLFF. Written as DNA, the CDR3 is TGTGCCAGCAGCAAGCGAAATGAAAAACTGTTTTTT. The chain couples TRBV27 to TRBJ1-4; D is ambiguous. The germline CDR1 and CDR2 sequences are MNHEY and SMNVEV (reference sequence). The germline V and J ends were trimmed by 6 bases and 5 bases, with 7 bases remaining between them. CDR3 length equals 12 residues.